The clone carrying this T cell receptor beta chain was seen a few times. The antigen remains undetermined. Disease in donors with ophthalmopathy had moderate-to-severe activity, CAS ≥3, NOSPECS ≥4 and under 3 months' duration. A roughly 10 ml volume of fresh peripheral blood provided the PBMCs. RNA transcripts yielded amplified TCR beta CDR3 regions. In the first round, RT-PCR was carried out with HTBI primers, and a multiplex PCR formed the second round. From the multiplex PCR reads, TCRdb called clonotypes with MiXCR, one entry per CDR3 protein. The data contain roughly 500,000 distinct CDR3 sequences, about 15% of them singletons. The data derive from a study of Graves' ophthalmopathy and Graves' hyperthyroidism. Study findings and constraints: Ophthalmopathy was separated from stable hyperthyroidism by a 13-signature model with roughly 90% sensitivity and approximately 81% specificity. In predicting ophthalmopathy progression, the model reached roughly 71% sensitivity and around 72% specificity.

Per the germline V gene, CDR1 is MNHNS and CDR2 is SASEGT. The CDR3 extends over 15 amino acids. V dropped 8 bases and J dropped 1 base, with 12 bases sitting between them. The sequence was obtained from a woman in her twenties or thirties with Graves' ophthalmopathy. J is TRBJ2-6 and V is TRBV6-1; a possible D gene is TRBD1 (5 bases). Sequenced: blood. The CDR3 nucleotides read TGTGCCAGCCGTCAGGGCGCGTCTGGGGCCAACGTCCTGACTTTC. Residues: CASRQGASGANVLTF.